This record looks at one TCR beta chain sequence and its context. The method was immunoSEQ multiplex PCR; TCRdb's version includes in-frame clones alone and lacks a portion of them. The sample yields 100,000 or so clones, 85% to 90% seen once. Exclusion applied to patients with autoimmune disease history or systemic immunosuppression. This entry comes from a study of OX40 agonist ivuxolimab in advanced cancers. Study in general: Ivuxolimab, an antibody that agonizes OX40 (CD134), was administered to the patients. Administration of intravenous ivuxolimab to patients occurred every 2 weeks at 0.01 to 10 mg/kg. People in dose escalation had one of these cancers: hepatocellular carcinoma, melanoma, renal cell or head and neck cancer.

V was cut by 6 bases and J by 6 bases, with 19 bases left in between. The CDR3 is 15 residues long. CDR1 MNHEY and CDR2 SVGAGI come from the germline V gene. The receptor was isolated from an adult with an advanced solid tumor such as melanoma, head and neck, liver or kidney cancer. Sequenced here: CD4+ or CD8+ T cells sorted from blood, sampled in a trial of the OX40 agonist ivuxolimab. The V and J genes are TRBV6-5 and TRBJ2-3, with D perhaps matching TRBD2 (6 bases). The chain's CDR3 is CASSYRGGGVDTQYF. The CDR3 DNA sequence: TGTGCCAGCAGCTACCGGGGCGGAGGGGTGGATACGCAGTATTTT.